Reported below is one T cell receptor beta chain. Its antigen is unknown. This entry is derived from a study of shared clonotypes between healthy human individuals. Study-wide points: In general, naive subsets displayed greater estimated richness than memory subsets did. Despite large depth, rarefaction showed incomplete sorted-subset sequencing.

Naive CD8 isolation took CD45RO-negative cells positively selected for CCR7 and excluded terminally differentiated effector memory CD45RA+ cells. Adults of Caucasian background living in Nashville, Tennessee made up all donors. Only in-frame clones appear in the TCRdb table, and some are missing; sequencing was by immunoSEQ multiplex PCR. The table has millions of clones, about 94% seen once; the top ten hold 0.9% to 1.3%. Sequencing used naive CD8+ T cells sorted from blood. The sequence derives from a man between 18 and 29 years old in good health.

CDR3 protein: CASSLLSPAGGGETQYF. For the CDR3, the DNA is TGTGCCAGCAGTTTATTGTCTCCAGCGGGAGGCGGCGAGACCCAGTACTTC. The V call is TRBV27, the J call TRBJ2-5, with 9 bases lining up with TRBD2. The CDR3 totals 17 residues. The germline V gene encodes CDR1 MNHEY and CDR2 SMNVEV (reference sequence). The V and J ends lost 1 base and 5 bases, in that order; junction bases with no gene match: 11.